The T cell receptor beta chain described here comes from a study of blood T cell repertoires in COVID-19. Produced via immunoSEQ multiplex PCR; TCRdb's table is partial and in-frame only. The sample shows approximately 500,000 clones, 80% to 90% of them seen only once. The J segment lost 4 bases and the V segment lost 3 bases, leaving 1 base of the junction unmatched. Germline V gives CDR1 ENHRY, CDR2 SYGVKD. The CDR3 contains 13 residues. This clone appeared a few times. What was sequenced was peripheral blood. The origin of this receptor is a young man with COVID-19, enrolled during active disease. The chain employs TRBV10-3 and TRBJ1-1; TRBD1 agrees at 8 bases. CDR3 protein: CAISEQGGTEAFF. DNA for the CDR3: TGTGCCATCAGTGAACAGGGGGGCACTGAAGCTTTCTTT.